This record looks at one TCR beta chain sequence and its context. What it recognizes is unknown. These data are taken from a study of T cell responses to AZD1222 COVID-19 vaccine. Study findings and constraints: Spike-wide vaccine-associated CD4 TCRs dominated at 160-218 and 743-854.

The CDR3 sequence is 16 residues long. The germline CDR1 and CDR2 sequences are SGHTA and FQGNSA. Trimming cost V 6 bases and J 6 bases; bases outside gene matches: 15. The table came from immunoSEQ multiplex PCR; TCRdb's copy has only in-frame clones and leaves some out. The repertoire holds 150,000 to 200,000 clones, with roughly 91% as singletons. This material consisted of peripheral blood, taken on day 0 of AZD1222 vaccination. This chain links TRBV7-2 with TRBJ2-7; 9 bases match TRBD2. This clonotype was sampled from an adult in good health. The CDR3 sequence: CASRTTGTSRLGEQYF. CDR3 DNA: TGTGCCAGCAGGACCACCGGGACTAGCAGGTTGGGCGAGCAGTACTTC.